This T cell receptor (beta chain) is from a study of blood T cells in healthy people across ages. The V gene lost 3 bases and the J gene lost 4 bases, with 10 bases spanning the gap. The CDR3 loop spans 14 amino acids. Germline V lookup: CDR1 SGHTA, CDR2 FQGNSA. Sample-barcoded 5' priming and a J-beta primer mix drove a second PCR of roughly 6 to 12 cycles. TCRdb passed the 5' RACE reads through MiXCR, listing each CDR3 protein once. This table holds 800,000 to 950,000 distinct CDR3 sequences, 25% to 35% found once. This sample was shared with a second study, whose subject was T cells of mothers and their children.

This TCR was recovered from a woman in her 40s in good health. This chain joins TRBV7-2 and TRBJ2-1; no clear D. The material sequenced was blood. For the CDR3, the DNA is TGTGCCAGCAGCTTCTACGGGCCGTACAATGAGCAGTTCTTC. Its protein is CASSFYGPYNEQFF.